This TCR beta chain was documented in a study of T cell changes during pregnancy in multiple sclerosis. Repertoires were generated with immunoSEQ multiplex PCR, while TCRdb's copy carries only in-frame clones and drops some. The sample lists roughly 97,000 clones; 90% were seen once. V shed 5 bases and J 3 bases; nucleotides not matched to a gene: 4. Germline values: CDR1 LNHDA, CDR2 SQIVND (reference sequence). The CDR3 extends over 16 amino acids. The chain recombines TRBV19 with TRBJ2-6; 10 bases map to TRBD1. The sequenced sample was peripheral blood, obtained in the second trimester of pregnancy. The source is a female donor in good health, enrolled as a control in a pregnancy study. Written as DNA, the CDR3 is TGTGCCAGTAGTTCGACAGGGGGCAGTGGGGCCAACGTCCTGACTTTC. This sequence encodes CASSSTGGSGANVLTF.